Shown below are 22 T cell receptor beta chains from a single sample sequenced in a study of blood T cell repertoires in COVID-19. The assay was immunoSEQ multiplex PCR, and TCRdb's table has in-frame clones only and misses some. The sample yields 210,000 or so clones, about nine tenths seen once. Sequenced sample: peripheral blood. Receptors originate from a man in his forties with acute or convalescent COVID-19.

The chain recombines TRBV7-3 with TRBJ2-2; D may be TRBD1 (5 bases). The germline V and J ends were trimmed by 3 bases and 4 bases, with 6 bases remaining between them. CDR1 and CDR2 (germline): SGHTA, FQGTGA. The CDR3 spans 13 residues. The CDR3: CASSFDSTGELFF. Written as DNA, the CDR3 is TGTGCCAGCAGCTTTGACAGCACCGGGGAGCTGTTTTTT.

The CDR3 bases are TGTGCCAGCTCACCACTAAATCTAGCGTCGGCGGGCGAGCAGTACTTC. Translating it yields CASSPLNLASAGEQYF. V gene TRBV18 combines with J gene TRBJ2-7; maybe TRBD2 (6 bases). The CDR3 is 16 residues long. The germline gives CDR1 KGHSH, CDR2 LQKENI. Trimming pared 1 base from V and 6 bases from J, leaving 19 bases between.

The CDR3 DNA follows: TGTGCCACCAGTGACCCGAACGGGGGTGAGCAGTTCTTC. It yields the protein CATSDPNGGEQFF. The genes are TRBV24-1 and TRBJ2-1; D might be TRBD2 (6 bases). This CDR3 comprises 13 residues. The ends were cut back, 4 bases at V and 9 bases at J, with 12 bases in the middle. Germline-derived CDR1 and CDR2 are KGHDR and SFDVKD.

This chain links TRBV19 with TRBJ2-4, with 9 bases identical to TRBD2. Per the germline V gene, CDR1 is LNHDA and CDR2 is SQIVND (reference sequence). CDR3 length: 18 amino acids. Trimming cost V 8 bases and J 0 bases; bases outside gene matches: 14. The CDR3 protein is CASCPSGGRLLAKNIQYF. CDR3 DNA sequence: TGTGCCAGTTGCCCAAGCGGGGGGCGGTTACTAGCCAAAAACATTCAGTACTTC. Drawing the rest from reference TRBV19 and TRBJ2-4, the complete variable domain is DGGITQSPKYLFRKEGQNVTLSCEQNLNHDAMYWYRQDPGQGLRLIYYSQIVNDFQKGDIAEGYSVSREKKESFPLTVTSAQKNPTAFYLCASCPSGGRLLAKNIQYFGAGTRLSVL.

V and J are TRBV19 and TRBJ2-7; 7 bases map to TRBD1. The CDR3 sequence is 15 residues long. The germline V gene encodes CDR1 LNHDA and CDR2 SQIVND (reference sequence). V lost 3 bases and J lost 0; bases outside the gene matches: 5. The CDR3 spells CASSMGTVPSYEQYF. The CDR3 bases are TGTGCCAGTAGTATGGGGACAGTCCCCTCCTACGAGCAGTACTTC.

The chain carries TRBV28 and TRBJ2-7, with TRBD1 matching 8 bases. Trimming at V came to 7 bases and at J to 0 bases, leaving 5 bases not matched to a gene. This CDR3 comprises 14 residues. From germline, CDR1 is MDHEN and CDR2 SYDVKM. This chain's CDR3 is CASKQGAFSYEQYF. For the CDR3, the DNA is TGTGCCAGCAAGCAGGGGGCCTTCTCCTACGAGCAGTACTTC.

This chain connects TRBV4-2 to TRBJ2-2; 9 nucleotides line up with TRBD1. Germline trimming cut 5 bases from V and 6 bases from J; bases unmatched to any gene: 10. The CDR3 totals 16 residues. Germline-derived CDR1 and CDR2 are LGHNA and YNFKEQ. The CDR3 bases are TGTGCCAGCAGCGATAGACAGGGGGTGTACGCCGGGGAGCTGTTTTTT. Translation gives CASSDRQGVYAGELFF.

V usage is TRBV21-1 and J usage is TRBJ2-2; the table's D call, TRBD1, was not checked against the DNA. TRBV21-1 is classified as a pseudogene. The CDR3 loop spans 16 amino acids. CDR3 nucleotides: TGTGCCAGCAGCAAAGAGGCCCACCAGGGAACCGGGGAGCTGTTTTTT. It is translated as CASSKEAHQGTGELFF.

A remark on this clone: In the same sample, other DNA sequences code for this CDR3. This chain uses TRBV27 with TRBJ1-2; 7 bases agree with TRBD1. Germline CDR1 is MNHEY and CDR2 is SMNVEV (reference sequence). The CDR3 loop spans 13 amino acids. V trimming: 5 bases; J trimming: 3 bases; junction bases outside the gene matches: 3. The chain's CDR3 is CASSPQGDYGYTF. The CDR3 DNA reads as TGTGCCAGCAGTCCTCAGGGGGACTATGGCTACACCTTC.

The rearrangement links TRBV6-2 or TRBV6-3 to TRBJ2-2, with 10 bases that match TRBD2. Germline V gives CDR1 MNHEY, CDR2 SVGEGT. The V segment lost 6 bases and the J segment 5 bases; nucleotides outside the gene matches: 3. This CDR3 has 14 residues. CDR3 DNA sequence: TGTGCCAGCAGCCCTAGCGGGGGAACCGGGGAGCTGTTTTTT. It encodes CASSPSGGTGELFF.

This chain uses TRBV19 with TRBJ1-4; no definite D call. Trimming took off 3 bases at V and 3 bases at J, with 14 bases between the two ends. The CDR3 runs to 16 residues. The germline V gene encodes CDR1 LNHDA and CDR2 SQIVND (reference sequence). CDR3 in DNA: TGTGCCAGTAGTATCGGTGTGCTGCCCCCTAATGAAAAACTGTTTTTT. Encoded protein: CASSIGVLPPNEKLFF.

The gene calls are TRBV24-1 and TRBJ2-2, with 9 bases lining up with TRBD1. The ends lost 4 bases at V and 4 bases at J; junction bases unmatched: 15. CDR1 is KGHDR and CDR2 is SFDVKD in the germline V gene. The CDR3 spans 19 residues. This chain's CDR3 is CATSDARPSGQGITGELFF. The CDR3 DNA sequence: TGTGCCACCAGTGACGCGAGGCCCTCGGGACAGGGAATCACCGGGGAGCTGTTTTTT.

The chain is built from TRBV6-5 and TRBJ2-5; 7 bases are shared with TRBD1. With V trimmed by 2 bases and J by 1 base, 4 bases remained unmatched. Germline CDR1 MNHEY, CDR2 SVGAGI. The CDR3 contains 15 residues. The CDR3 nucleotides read TGTGCCAGCAGTTACACCGGGACAGCCCAAGAGACCCAGTACTTC. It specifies CASSYTGTAQETQYF.

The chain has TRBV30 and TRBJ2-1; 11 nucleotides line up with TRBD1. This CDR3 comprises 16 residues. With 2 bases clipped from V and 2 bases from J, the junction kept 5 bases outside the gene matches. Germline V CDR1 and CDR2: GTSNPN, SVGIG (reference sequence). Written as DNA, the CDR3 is TGTGCCTGGAGTAGGGGACAGGGGGAAACCTACAATGAGCAGTTCTTC. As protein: CAWSRGQGETYNEQFF.

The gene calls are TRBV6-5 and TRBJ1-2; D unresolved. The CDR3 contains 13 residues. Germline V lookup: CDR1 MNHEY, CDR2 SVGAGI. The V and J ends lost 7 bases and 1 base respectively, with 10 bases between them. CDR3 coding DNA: TGTGCCAGCAAGAACGCGCTTAACTATGGCTACACCTTC. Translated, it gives CASKNALNYGYTF.

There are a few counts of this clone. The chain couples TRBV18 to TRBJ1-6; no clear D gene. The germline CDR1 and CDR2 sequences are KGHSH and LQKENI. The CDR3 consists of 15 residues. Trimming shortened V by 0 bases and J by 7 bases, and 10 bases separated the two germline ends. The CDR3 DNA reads TGTGCCAGCTCACCACCGGTGGCAGGAAATTCACCCCTCCACTTT. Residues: CASSPPVAGNSPLHF.

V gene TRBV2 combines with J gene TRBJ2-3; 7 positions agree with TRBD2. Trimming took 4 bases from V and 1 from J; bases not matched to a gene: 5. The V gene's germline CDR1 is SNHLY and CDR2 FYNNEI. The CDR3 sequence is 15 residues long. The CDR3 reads CASSVGAGGTDTQYF. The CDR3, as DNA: TGTGCCAGCAGTGTTGGGGCGGGGGGCACAGATACGCAGTATTTT.

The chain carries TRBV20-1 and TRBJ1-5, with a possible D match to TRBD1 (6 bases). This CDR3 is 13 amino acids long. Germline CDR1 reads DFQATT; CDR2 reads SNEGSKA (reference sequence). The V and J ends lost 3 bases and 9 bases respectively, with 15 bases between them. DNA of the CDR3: TGCAGTGCTAGTCTGCAGGGGCGAGGGCCCCAGCATTTT. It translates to CSASLQGRGPQHF.

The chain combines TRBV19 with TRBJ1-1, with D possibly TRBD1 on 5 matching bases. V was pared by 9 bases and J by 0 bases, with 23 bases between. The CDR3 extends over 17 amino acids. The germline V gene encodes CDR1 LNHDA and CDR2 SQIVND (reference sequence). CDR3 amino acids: CASRRTQEGLLNTEAFF. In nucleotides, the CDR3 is TGTGCCAGCCGGAGAACACAAGAGGGACTACTGAACACTGAAGCTTTCTTT.

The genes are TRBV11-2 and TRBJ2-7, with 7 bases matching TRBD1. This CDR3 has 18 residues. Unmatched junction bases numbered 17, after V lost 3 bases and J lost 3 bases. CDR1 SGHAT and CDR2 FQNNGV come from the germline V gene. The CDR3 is CASSFPLSGPGTVYEQYF. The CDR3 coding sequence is TGTGCCAGCAGCTTTCCTCTTTCTGGTCCCGGGACAGTCTACGAGCAGTACTTC.

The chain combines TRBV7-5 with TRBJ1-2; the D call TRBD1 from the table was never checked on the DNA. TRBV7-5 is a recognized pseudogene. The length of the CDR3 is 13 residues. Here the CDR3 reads CARSDRTGNGYTF. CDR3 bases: TGTGCCAGAAGCGACCGGACAGGGAATGGCTACACCTTC.

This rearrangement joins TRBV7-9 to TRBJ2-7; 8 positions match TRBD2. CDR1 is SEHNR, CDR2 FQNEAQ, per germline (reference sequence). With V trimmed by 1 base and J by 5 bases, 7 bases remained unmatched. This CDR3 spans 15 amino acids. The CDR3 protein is CASSLGLANPHEQYF. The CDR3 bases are TGTGCCAGCAGCTTAGGACTAGCGAATCCCCACGAGCAGTACTTC.